This T cell receptor beta chain was identified during a study of identical twins. Notes on the study in general: Twin-shared out-of-frame alpha sequences showed excess low generation probability.

TCRdb ran MiXCR on the 5' RACE reads and lists one entry per CDR3 protein. The sample lists nearly 650,000 distinct CDR3 sequences; about 7.1% were seen once. Points on this clonotype: Antigen unknown.

The CDR3 spans 12 residues. Germline CDR1 reads SNHLY; CDR2 reads FYNNEI. V gave up 6 bases and J gave up 8 bases; unmatched junction bases: 5. The data also belong to a second study, concerning yellow fever vaccine responses in identical twins.

This TCR came from a woman between 18 and 30 years old in good health. The chain couples TRBV2 to TRBJ1-2; 8 nucleotides match TRBD1. Sample: PBMCs. CDR3 coding DNA: TGTGCCAGCAGGGACAGGGTTAAAGGCTACACCTTC. Protein sequence: CASRDRVKGYTF. Drawing the rest from reference TRBV2 and TRBJ1-2, the complete variable domain is EPEVTQTPSHQVTQMGQEVILRCVPISNHLYFYWYRQILGQKVEFLVSFYNNEISEKSEIFDDQFSVERPDGSNFTLKIRSTKLEDSAMYFCASRDRVKGYTFGSGTRLTVV.